Each of the 16 T cell receptor beta chains below was sequenced from the same sample in a study of blood T cell repertoires in COVID-19. Generated by immunoSEQ multiplex PCR, the TCRdb table keeps only in-frame clones and is missing some. The data hold approximately 250,000 clones, with approximately 87% observed a single time. Sequencing used peripheral blood. Receptors were obtained from a man in his sixties who had recovered from COVID-19.

With regard to this clone: The sample holds other DNA sequences that translate to the same CDR3. The chain combines TRBV7-2 with TRBJ1-5; D remains ambiguous. Per the germline V gene, CDR1 is SGHTA and CDR2 is FQGNSA. CDR3 length: 15 residues. The ends were cut back, 1 base at V and 2 bases at J, with 9 bases in the middle. The chain's CDR3 is CASSLDAGGNQPQHF. For the CDR3, the DNA is TGTGCCAGCAGCTTAGATGCGGGAGGCAATCAGCCCCAGCATTTT.

The sample holds one count of this clone. The chain has TRBV5-1 and TRBJ2-3; 12 bases are shared with TRBD2. Germline-derived CDR1 and CDR2 are SGHRS and YFSETQ. J was trimmed by 3 bases and V by 4 bases; bases with no gene match: 6. There are 16 residues in the CDR3. The CDR3 loop is CASSPNLAGGTDTQYF. The CDR3, as DNA: TGCGCCAGCAGCCCCAACCTAGCGGGGGGGACAGATACGCAGTATTTT.

In this sample, this clone turned up once. The V and J genes are TRBV3-1 (or the pseudogene TRBV3-2) and TRBJ2-1; tentatively, D is TRBD2 (6 bases). V was cut by 4 bases and J by 9 bases, with 22 bases left in between. This CDR3 contains 16 residues. Germline lookup yields CDR1 LGHDT and CDR2 YNNKEL (reference sequence). The chain's CDR3 is CASSPHRDLSQGEQFF. The CDR3 DNA is TGTGCCAGCAGCCCCCACCGGGACTTGTCCCAAGGTGAGCAGTTCTTC.

The gene calls are TRBV5-8 and TRBJ2-3; 9 bases align to TRBD2. V shed 4 bases and J 4 bases; nucleotides not matched to a gene: 13. The CDR3 spans 17 residues. In germline, CDR1 is SGHTS, CDR2 YDEGEE. The DNA for the CDR3 is TGTGCCAGCAGCAGGGGACTAGCCAACCTAAATGCAGATACGCAGTATTTT. It specifies CASSRGLANLNADTQYF.

This clone appeared once. The CDR3 coding sequence is TGTGCCAGCAGCAAACCGGGACAGGGGTCCCACGAGCAGTACTTC. Translating it yields CASSKPGQGSHEQYF. This chain uses TRBV11-2 with TRBJ2-7, with 10 bases that match TRBD1. From germline, CDR1 is SGHAT and CDR2 FQNNGV. Unmatched junction bases numbered 9, after V lost 5 bases and J lost 5 bases. CDR3 length: 15 amino acids.

This chain joins TRBV28 and TRBJ2-1, with a tentative D call TRBD1 (5 bases). CDR1 and CDR2 (germline): MDHEN, SYDVKM. V lost 6 bases to trimming and J lost 7 bases, with 7 bases between them. This CDR3 has 11 amino acids. The CDR3 bases are TGTGCCAGCAGGGGGCGTAATGAGCAGTTCTTC. Amino acids: CASRGRNEQFF.

The chain couples TRBV27 to TRBJ2-1, with 7 bases fitting TRBD2. J gave up 4 bases and V 4 bases, and 10 bases lay outside the gene matches. In germline, CDR1 is MNHEY, CDR2 SMNVEV (reference sequence). This CDR3 has 16 residues. CDR3 nucleotides: TGTGCCAGCAGTTCGTGGGGACGGGGGGTATACAATGAGCAGTTCTTC. Its protein product is CASSSWGRGVYNEQFF.

The table lists this clone with a count of one. V and J are TRBV10-2 and TRBJ2-2; perhaps TRBD1 as D (5 bases). Germline lookup yields CDR1 WSHSY and CDR2 SAAADI. V was pared by 3 bases and J by 1 base, with 12 bases between. This CDR3 region has 16 residues. CDR3 nucleotides: TGCGCCAGCAGTGAAGACGGACATAGGAACACCGGGGAGCTGTTTTTT. Its protein is CASSEDGHRNTGELFF.

The gene calls are TRBV2 and TRBJ2-7, with 11 bases aligning to TRBD1. The CDR3 covers 15 residues. Germline-derived CDR1 and CDR2 are SNHLY and FYNNEI. The V and J ends lost 7 bases and 0 bases, in that order; junction bases with no gene match: 5. The chain's CDR3 is CASTRGQGASYEQYF. CDR3 nucleotides: TGTGCCAGCACCCGAGGACAGGGGGCCTCCTACGAGCAGTACTTC.

The chain uses TRBV25-1 and TRBJ2-7; D perhaps matches TRBD1 (5 bases). Trimming took off 6 bases at V and 6 bases at J, with 9 bases between the two ends. This CDR3 is 11 amino acids long. Per the germline V gene, CDR1 is MGHDK and CDR2 is SYGVNS. Here the CDR3 DNA reads TGTGCCAGCAGCAGGGTCGGCGAGCAGTACTTC. Protein product: CASSRVGEQYF.

This sequence joins TRBV19 and TRBJ1-2, with D tentatively TRBD1 (5 bases). Germline CDR1 and CDR2: LNHDA and SQIVND (reference sequence). V lost 4 bases, J lost 4 bases, and 16 bases lay in between. CDR3 length: 15 amino acids. The CDR3 sequence is CASSTPFRQFYGYTF. The CDR3 DNA follows: TGTGCCAGTAGTACACCCTTCAGACAGTTCTATGGCTACACCTTC.

V is TRBV7-2 and J is TRBJ1-6; 10 bases map to TRBD1. Germline-derived CDR1 and CDR2 are SGHTA and FQGNSA. This CDR3 region has 15 residues. V shed 8 bases and J 8 bases; nucleotides not matched to a gene: 9. CDR3 nucleotides: TGTGCCAGCGGTATCGGGACAGGGGTTTATTCACCCCTCCACTTT. Encoded protein: CASGIGTGVYSPLHF.

This sequence joins TRBV25-1 and TRBJ2-1; 8 bases are shared with TRBD1. V gave up 3 bases and J gave up 8 bases; unmatched junction bases: 9. Per the germline V gene, CDR1 is MGHDK and CDR2 is SYGVNS. The CDR3 is 15 residues long. The CDR3 nucleotides read TGTGCCAGCAGTGAGAGCAGGGGGCGCATGGATGAGCAGTTCTTC. Protein: CASSESRGRMDEQFF.

This clone has at least ten counts. Other DNA sequences from this sample encode an identical CDR3 as well. This chain connects TRBV18 to TRBJ1-6, with 7 bases aligning to TRBD1. Germline V gene sequence: CDR1 KGHSH, CDR2 LQKENI. There are 14 residues in the CDR3. Trimming cost V 2 bases and J 10 bases; bases outside gene matches: 5. The CDR3 loop is CASSPTGERSPLHF. DNA for the CDR3: TGTGCCAGCTCACCAACAGGGGAAAGATCACCCCTCCACTTT.

This clone was counted between two and nine times. The J gene is TRBJ1-5, the V gene TRBV2; no clear D gene. The CDR3 extends over 12 amino acids. Germline values: CDR1 SNHLY, CDR2 FYNNEI. Trimming cost V 6 bases and J 3 bases, with 6 bases left between them. The CDR3 DNA is TGTGCCAGCAGCGGTTCCAATCAGCCCCAGCATTTT. Translating it yields CASSGSNQPQHF.

The gene calls are TRBV4-1 and TRBJ2-5; perhaps TRBD2 as D (5 bases). Trimming removed 5 bases from V and 5 bases from J, with 18 bases in between. CDR3 length: 15 amino acids. Per germline, CDR1 MGHRA and CDR2 YSYEKL. DNA for the CDR3: TGCGCCAGCAGCAAACTCCTAGCTGGGCCGGAGACCCAGTACTTC. Translating it yields CASSKLLAGPETQYF.